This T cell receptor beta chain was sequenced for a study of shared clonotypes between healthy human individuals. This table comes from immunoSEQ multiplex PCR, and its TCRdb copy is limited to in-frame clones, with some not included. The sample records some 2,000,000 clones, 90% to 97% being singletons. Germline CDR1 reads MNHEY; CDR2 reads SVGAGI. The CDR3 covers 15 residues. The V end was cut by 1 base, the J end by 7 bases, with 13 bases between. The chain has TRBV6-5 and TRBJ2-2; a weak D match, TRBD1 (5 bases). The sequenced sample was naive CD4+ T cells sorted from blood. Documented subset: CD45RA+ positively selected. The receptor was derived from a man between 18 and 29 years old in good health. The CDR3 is CASSYFRQGSGELFF. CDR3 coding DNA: TGTGCCAGCAGTTACTTTCGTCAGGGAAGCGGGGAGCTGTTTTTT.